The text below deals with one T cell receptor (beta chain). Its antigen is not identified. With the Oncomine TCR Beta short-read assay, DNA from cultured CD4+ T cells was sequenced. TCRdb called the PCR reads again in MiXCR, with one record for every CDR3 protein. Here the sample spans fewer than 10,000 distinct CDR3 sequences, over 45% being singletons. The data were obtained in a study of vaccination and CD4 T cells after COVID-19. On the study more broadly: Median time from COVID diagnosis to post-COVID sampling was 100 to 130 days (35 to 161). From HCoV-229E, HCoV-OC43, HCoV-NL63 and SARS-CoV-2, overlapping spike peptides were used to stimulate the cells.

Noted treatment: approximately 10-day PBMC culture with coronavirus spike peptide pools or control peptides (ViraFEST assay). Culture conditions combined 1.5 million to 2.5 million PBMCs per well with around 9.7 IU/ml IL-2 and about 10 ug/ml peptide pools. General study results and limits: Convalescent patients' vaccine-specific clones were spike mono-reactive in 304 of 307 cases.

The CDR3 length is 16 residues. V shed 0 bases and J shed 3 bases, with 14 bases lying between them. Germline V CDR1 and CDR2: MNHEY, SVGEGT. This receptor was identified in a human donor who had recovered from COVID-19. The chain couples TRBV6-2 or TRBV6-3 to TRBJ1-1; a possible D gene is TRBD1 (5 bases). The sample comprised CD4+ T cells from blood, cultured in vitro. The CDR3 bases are TGTGCCAGCAGTTACTCGGCCGGGGCGCTGTACACTGAAGCTTTCTTT. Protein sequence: CASSYSAGALYTEAFF.